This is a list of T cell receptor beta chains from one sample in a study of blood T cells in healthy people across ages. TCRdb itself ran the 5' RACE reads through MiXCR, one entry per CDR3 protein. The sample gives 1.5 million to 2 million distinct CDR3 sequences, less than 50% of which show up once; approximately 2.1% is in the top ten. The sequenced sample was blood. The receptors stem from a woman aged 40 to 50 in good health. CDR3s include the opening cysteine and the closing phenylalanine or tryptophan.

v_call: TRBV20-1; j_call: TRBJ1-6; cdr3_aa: CSAAVRAGALNSPLHF
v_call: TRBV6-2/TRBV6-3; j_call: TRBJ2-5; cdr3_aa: CASSRPWGQLETQYF
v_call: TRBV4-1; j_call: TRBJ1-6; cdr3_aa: CASSQGHLYNSPLHF
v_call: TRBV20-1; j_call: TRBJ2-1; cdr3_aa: CSAIPGVGSYKEQFF
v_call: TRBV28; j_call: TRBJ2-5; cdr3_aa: CASRTIQGAQYF
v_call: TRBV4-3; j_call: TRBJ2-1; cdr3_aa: CASSPDERSRGSYNEQFF
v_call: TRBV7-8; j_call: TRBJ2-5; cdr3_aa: CASSVTSGVETQYF
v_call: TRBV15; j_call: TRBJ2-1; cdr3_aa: CATSRDQSNEQFF
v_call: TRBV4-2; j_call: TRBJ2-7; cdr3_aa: CASSQERAGAATTYEQYF
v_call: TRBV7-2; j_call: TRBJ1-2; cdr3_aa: CAGSSGGGYGYTF
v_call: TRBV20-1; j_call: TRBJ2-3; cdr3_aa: CSRGSGGASTDTQYF
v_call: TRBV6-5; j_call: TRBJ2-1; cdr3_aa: CASSSVLAGDNEQFF
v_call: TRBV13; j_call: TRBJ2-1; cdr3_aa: CATQGVRGRDEQFF
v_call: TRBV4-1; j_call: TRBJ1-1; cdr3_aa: CASSQSLSAGTENTEAFF
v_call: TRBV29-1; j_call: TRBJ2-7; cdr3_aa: CSVRGISYEQYF
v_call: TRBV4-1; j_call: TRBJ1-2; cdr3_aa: CASSVQKGYYGYTF
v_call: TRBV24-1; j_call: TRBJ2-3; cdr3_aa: CATSDPGRPNFNTQYF
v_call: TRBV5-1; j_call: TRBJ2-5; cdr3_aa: CASSLDLAPEETQYF
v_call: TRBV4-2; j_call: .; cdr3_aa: CTSSQEGRTSGSETQYF
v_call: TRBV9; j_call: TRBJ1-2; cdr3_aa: CATDTSNYGYTF
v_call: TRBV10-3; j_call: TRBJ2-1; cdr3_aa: CAINSGTGGNNEQFF
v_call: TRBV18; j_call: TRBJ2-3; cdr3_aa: CASSTRDSADTQYF
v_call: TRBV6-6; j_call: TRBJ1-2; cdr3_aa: CASSYSDAGTYGYTF
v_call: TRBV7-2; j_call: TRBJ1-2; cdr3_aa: CASSLGGTGDGYTF
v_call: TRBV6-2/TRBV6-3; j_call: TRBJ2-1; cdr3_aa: CASSLRLAHNEQFF
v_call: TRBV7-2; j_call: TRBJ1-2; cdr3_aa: CASSIMSQGTNYGYTF
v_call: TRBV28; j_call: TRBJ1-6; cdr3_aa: CASRFHRDSPPHF
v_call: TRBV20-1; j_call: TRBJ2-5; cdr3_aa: CSAAVPTSGGIIQETQYF
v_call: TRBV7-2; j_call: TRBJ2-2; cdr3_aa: CASSLRETGELFF
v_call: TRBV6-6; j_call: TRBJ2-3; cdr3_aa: CASREGGEDTQYF
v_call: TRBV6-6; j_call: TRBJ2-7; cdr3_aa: CASSSSLGQGGEQYF
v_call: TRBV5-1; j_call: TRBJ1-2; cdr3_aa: CASSLDGQGGDYGYTF
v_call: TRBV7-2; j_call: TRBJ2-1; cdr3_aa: CASSLERGRYNEQFF
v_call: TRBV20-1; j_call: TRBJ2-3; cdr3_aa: CSALLRRSLTDTQYF
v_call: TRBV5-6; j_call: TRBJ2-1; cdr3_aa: CASSWGTSSLYNEQFF
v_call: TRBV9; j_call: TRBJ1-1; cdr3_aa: CASSAGGTEAFF
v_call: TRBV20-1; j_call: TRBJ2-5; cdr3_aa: CSAREQGIGGTQYF
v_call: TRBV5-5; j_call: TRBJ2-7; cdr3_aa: CASSRTDPSYEQYF
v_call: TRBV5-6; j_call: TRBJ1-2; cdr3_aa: CASSRGQEYGYTF
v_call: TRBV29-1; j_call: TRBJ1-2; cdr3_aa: CSARTGEDNYGYTF
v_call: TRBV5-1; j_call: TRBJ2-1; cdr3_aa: CASSWTSGGYEQFF
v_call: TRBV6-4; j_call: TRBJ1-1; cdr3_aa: CASRASGANTEAFF
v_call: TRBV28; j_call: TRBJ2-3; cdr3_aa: CASSFPYSSGVSTQYF
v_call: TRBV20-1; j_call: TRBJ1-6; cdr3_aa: CSARDRARGIGSPLHF
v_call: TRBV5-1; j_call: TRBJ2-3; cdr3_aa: CASSLRTSGGSVTQYF
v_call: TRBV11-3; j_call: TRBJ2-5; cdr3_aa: CASSLSLGGLAGDEETQYF
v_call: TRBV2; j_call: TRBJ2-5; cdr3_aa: CASSEGAAGEETQYF
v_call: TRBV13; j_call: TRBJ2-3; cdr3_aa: CASSSGTPKEETQYF
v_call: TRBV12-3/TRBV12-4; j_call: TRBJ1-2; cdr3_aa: CASSPAGTGGAEGYTF
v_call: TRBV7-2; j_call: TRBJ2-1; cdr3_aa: CASSLIPTGRPNEQFF
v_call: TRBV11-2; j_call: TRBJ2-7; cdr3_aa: CASSSRAGDEQYF
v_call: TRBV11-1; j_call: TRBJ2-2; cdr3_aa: CASSLMEGGELFF
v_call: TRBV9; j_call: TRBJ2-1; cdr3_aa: CASSVDRGLSYNEQFF
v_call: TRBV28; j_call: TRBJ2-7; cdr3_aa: CASLSGGAGYEQYF
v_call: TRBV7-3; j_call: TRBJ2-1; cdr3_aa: CASSPYVVDEQFF
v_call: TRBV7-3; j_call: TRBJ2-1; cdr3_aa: CASSLMRTQHYNEQFF
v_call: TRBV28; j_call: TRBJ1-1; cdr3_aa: CGSLQNTEAFF
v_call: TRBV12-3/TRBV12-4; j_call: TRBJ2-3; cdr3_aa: CASSSSHSPLAGRTDTQYF